The rows below give T cell receptor beta chains drawn from one sample of a study of T cell repertoires in cytomegalovirus infection. TCRdb reprocessed the reads with MiXCR, giving one entry per CDR3 protein. The sample records about 920,000 distinct CDR3 sequences, approximately 33% being singletons. No antigen has been identified for these receptors. Sequenced material: cultured CD8+ T cells from PBMCs, taken from culture after CMV antigen stimulation. These receptors were collected from a human donor in good health (CMV status not recorded). Some clones in this sample may be carry-over from other donors' samples. The CDR3 runs from the conserved cysteine through the conserved F or W. D genes are given only for firm matches.

d_gene: NA
j_gene: TRBJ1-5
v_gene: TRBV6-8
CDR3aa: CATQGGNSNQPQHF

d_gene: NA
j_gene: TRBJ2-3
v_gene: TRBV12-3/TRBV12-4
CDR3aa: CASRGGPDTQYF

d_gene: TRBD2
j_gene: TRBJ2-1
v_gene: TRBV7-6
CDR3aa: CASSLGTSGGLNPYNEQFF

d_gene: NA
j_gene: TRBJ1-6
v_gene: TRBV7-6
CDR3aa: CASSLRPGGGTAGDSPLHF

d_gene: TRBD1
j_gene: TRBJ2-2
v_gene: TRBV11-1
CDR3aa: CASSRTGTGGSGELFF

d_gene: NA
j_gene: TRBJ2-7
v_gene: TRBV4-1
CDR3aa: CASSQGTLGYEQYF

d_gene: NA
j_gene: TRBJ1-2
v_gene: TRBV12-3/TRBV12-4
CDR3aa: CASRRFYGYTF

d_gene: TRBD2
j_gene: TRBJ2-3
v_gene: TRBV7-4
CDR3aa: CASSVTGTSGPGGTDTQYF

d_gene: NA
j_gene: TRBJ2-1
v_gene: TRBV7-9
CDR3aa: CASSLAGEREQFF

d_gene: NA
j_gene: TRBJ1-2
v_gene: TRBV20-1
CDR3aa: CSAREGYGYTF

d_gene: TRBD1
j_gene: TRBJ1-2
v_gene: TRBV29-1
CDR3aa: CSVGQGAWGYTF

d_gene: NA
j_gene: TRBJ2-1
v_gene: TRBV6-6
CDR3aa: CASRQEQFF

d_gene: NA
j_gene: TRBJ2-3
v_gene: TRBV5-4
CDR3aa: CASSLEAATSTDTQYF

d_gene: NA
j_gene: TRBJ2-1
v_gene: TRBV15
CDR3aa: CATNYGKGTLNEQFF

d_gene: NA
j_gene: TRBJ2-3
v_gene: TRBV2
CDR3aa: CASTGEGTSSTDTQYF